This T cell receptor beta chain originates from a study of T-cell reconstitution after alpha-beta-depleted transplantation in children. For TCRbeta, the library was prepared with unique molecular identifiers. TCRdb independently ran MiXCR on the PCR reads; one entry per CDR3 protein. The sample contains hundreds of thousands of distinct CDR3 sequences, under 15% of which appear only once. Findings and caveats of the study: Roughly two months post-transplant, alpha-beta T cells reportedly originated from several hundred graft clones that had expanded. T-cell numbers and diversity one year post-transplant derived largely from freshly generated T cells.

This CDR3 comprises 12 residues. Germline V gives CDR1 DFQATT, CDR2 SNEGSKA (reference sequence). V was shortened by 5 bases and J by 1 base, with 9 bases between the two germline ends. About this clonotype: Its antigen is undetermined.

The sequenced sample was PBMCs, obtained before TCRalphabeta/CD19-depleted stem cell transplant. The receptor's source is a girl aged 2-15 years with congenital amegakaryocytic thrombocytopenia, due to receive a stem cell transplant. The chain recombines TRBV20-1 with TRBJ2-7; no definite D call. For the CDR3, the DNA is TGCAGTGCTGTATTTAGTTCCTACGAGCAGTACTTC. Its translation: CSAVFSSYEQYF.